This TCR beta chain was sequenced for a study of regulatory T cells in long-lasting Graves disease. General observations from the study: Lower TCR diversity characterized persistent Graves' patients relative to newly diagnosed patients. Persistent disease was associated with favored TRBV28 usage and with favored use of TRBJ1-2 and TRBJ2-5. Whereas about a thousand public clonotypes were shared by new patients, persistent patients shared more, at a few thousand.

Looked up from germline, CDR1 is LNHDA and CDR2 is SQIVND (reference sequence). The V gene end was trimmed by 7 bases and the J gene end by 9 bases; junction bases not matched to a gene: 7. There are 13 residues in the CDR3. Building the TCR beta libraries relied on iRepertoire HTBI primers, and CDR3 regions underwent Arm-PCR. TCRdb used MiXCR to reprocess the multiplex PCR reads, holding one entry per CDR3 protein. Seen here are 700,000 or so distinct CDR3 sequences, around 30% observed once, and the top ten hold around 40%. About this clonotype itself: Its target is not known.

Stated time point: persistent/refractory GD, antithyroid drugs over 5 years with positive TRAb. TCR sequences were obtained from RNA taken from PBMCs. Sequencing was performed on peripheral blood mononuclear cells (PBMCs), taken when the disease was refractory, from a patient treated with antithyroid drugs. This clonotype was sampled from a female donor with Graves disease. The J gene is TRBJ2-2, the V gene TRBV19, with 8 bases identical to TRBD1. The CDR3 DNA sequence: TGTGCCAGTACGGAGGCAGGGGGCAGGGAGCTGTTTTTT. Protein product: CASTEAGGRELFF.